This note documents a single T cell receptor (beta chain) sequence. Its target is not known. In germline, CDR1 is MDHEN, CDR2 SYDVKM. This CDR3 region has 17 residues. Trimming removed 4 bases from V and 1 base from J; junction bases left unmatched: 8. Sequencing libraries for TCR beta were prepared with iRepertoire HTBI primers and Arm-PCR of CDR3 regions. Original methodology: Taken together, the samples had 60 to 80 TRBV and 13 to 15 TRBJ segments identified. TCRdb reprocessed the multiplex PCR reads via MiXCR and lists one record per CDR3 protein. Here the V and J calls rest on TCRdb's processing, not on the authors' analysis. The sample contains hundreds of thousands of distinct CDR3 sequences, roughly 20% of which appear only once. The data belong to a study of regulatory T cells in long-lasting Graves disease. Noted time point: persistent/refractory GD, antithyroid drugs over 5 years with positive TRAb. TCR sequences were obtained from RNA taken from PBMCs. An endocrinology department located in Xi'an, China, was where the patients came from.

Whole-study results and caveats: Newly diagnosed Graves' patients exceeded persistent ones in TCR diversity.

This chain uses TRBV28 with TRBJ2-1; 9 bases map to TRBD1. The TCR comes from a female donor with Graves disease. The sequenced sample was peripheral blood mononuclear cells (PBMCs), obtained when the disease was refractory, from a patient treated with antithyroid drugs. CDR3 coding DNA: TGTGCCAGCAGTTCCGCTACAGGGGGCGCATCCTACAATGAGCAGTTCTTC. Encoded protein: CASSSATGGASYNEQFF.